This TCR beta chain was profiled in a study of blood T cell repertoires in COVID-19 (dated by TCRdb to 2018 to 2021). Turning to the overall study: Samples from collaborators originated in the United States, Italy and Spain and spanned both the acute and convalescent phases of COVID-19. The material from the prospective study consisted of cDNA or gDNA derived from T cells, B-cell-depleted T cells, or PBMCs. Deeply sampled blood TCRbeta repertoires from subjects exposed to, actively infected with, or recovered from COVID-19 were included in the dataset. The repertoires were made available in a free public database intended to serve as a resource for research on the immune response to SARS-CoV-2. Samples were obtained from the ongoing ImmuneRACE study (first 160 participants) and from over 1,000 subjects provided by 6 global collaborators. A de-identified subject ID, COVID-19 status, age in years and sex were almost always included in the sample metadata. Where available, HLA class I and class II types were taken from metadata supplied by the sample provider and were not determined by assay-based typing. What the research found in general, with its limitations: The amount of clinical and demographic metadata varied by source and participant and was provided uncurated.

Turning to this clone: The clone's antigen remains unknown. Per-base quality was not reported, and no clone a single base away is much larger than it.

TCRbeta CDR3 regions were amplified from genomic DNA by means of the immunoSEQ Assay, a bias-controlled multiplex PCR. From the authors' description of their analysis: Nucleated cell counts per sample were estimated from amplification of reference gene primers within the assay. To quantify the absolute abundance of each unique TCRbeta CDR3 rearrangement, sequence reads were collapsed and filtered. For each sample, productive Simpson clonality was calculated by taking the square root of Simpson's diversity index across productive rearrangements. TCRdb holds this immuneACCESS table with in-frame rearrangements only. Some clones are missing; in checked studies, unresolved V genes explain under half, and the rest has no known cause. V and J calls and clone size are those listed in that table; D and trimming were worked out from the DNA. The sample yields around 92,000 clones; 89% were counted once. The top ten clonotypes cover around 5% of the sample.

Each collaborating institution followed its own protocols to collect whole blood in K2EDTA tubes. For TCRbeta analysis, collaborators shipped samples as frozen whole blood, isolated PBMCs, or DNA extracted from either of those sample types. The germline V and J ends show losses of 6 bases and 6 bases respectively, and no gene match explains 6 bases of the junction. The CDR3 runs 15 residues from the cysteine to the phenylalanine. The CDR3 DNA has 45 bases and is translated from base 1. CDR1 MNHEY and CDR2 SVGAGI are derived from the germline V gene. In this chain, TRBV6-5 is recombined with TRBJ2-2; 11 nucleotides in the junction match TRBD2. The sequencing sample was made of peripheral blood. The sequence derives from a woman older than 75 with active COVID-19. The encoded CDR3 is CASRGTSGISGELFF. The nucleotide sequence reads TGTGCCAGCAGAGGGACTAGCGGAATCTCCGGGGAGCTGTTTTTT.